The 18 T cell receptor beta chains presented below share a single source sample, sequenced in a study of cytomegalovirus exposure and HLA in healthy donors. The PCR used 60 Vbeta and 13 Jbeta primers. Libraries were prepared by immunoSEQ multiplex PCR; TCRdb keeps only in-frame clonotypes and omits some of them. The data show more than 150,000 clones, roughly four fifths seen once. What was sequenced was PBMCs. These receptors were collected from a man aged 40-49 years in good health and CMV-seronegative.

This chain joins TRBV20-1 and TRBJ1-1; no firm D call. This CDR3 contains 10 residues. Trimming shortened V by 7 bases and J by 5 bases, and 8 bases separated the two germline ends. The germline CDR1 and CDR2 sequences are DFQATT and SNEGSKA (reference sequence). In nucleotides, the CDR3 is TGCAGTGTTGAGTGGACTGAAGCTTTCTTT. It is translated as CSVEWTEAFF.

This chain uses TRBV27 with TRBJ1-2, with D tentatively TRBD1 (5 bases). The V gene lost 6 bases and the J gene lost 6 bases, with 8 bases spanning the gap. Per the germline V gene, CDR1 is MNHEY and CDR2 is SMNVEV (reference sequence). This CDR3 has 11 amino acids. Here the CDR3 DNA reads TGTGCCAGCAGGGGGGGAAATGGCTACACCTTC. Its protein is CASRGGNGYTF.

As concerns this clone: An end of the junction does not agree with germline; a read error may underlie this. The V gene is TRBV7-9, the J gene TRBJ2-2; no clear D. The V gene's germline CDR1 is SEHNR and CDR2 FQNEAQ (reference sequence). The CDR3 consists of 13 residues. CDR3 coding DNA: TGTTCCAGCAGCTTATTAGAGGCCGGGGAGCTGTTTTTT. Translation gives CSSSLLEAGELFF.

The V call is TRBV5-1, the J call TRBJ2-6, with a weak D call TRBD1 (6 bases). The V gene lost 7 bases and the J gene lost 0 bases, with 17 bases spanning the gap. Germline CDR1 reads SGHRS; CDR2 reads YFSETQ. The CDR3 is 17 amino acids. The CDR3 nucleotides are TGCGCCAGCGGCCCCGGGACAAGCCGCTCTGGGGCCAACGTCCTGACTTTC. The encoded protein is CASGPGTSRSGANVLTF.

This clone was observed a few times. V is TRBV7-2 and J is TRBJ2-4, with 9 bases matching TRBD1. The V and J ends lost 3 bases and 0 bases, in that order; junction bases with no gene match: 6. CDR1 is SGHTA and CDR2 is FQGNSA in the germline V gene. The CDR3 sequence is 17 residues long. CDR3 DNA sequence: TGTGCCAGCAGCTTCCTTGACAGGGGGACAGCCAAAAACATTCAGTACTTC. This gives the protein CASSFLDRGTAKNIQYF. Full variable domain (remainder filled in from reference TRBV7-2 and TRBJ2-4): GAGVSQSPSNKVTEKGKDVELRCDPISGHTALYWYRQSLGQGLEFLIYFQGNSAPDKSGLPSDRFSAERTGGSVSTLTIQRTQQEDSAVYLCASSFLDRGTAKNIQYFGAGTRLSVL.

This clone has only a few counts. CDR3 sequence (DNA): TGTGCCAGCAGTGAGGACACAAACTATGGCTACACCTTC. It yields the protein CASSEDTNYGYTF. The chain combines TRBV6-1 with TRBJ1-2; tentatively, D is TRBD1 (5 bases). V was clipped by 3 bases and J by 2 bases, with 7 bases between them. This CDR3 is 13 amino acids long. Germline V lookup: CDR1 MNHNS, CDR2 SASEGT.

The CDR3 sequence is CASRNLGDGSSYNEQFF. For the CDR3, the DNA is TGCGCCAGCAGGAATCTCGGGGACGGGAGCTCCTACAATGAGCAGTTCTTC. The chain couples TRBV5-1 to TRBJ2-1; TRBD2 might be the D (6 bases). CDR3 length: 17 amino acids. Germline CDR1 is SGHRS and CDR2 is YFSETQ. The ends were cut back, 5 bases at V and 0 bases at J, with 18 bases in the middle.

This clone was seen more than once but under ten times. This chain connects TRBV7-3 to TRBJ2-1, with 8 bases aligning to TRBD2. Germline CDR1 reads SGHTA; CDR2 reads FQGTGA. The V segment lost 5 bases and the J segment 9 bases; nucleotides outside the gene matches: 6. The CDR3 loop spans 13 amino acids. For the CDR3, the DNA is TGTGCCAGCAGCCGAGAGGGACTAGGTGAGCAGTTCTTC. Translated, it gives CASSREGLGEQFF.

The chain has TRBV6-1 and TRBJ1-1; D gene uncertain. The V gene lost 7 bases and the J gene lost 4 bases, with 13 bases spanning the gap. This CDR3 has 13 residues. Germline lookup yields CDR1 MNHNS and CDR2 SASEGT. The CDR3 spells CASIRSPPTEAFF. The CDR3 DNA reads TGTGCCAGCATCAGGTCCCCTCCCACTGAAGCTTTCTTT.

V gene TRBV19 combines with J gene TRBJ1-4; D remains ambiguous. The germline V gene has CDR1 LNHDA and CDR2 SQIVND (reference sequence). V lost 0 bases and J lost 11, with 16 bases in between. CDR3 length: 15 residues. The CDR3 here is CASSIDRGTRRKLFF. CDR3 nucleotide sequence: TGTGCCAGTAGTATAGATCGCGGCACCCGAAGGAAACTGTTTTTT. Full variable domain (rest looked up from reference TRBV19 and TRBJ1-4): DGGITQSPKYLFRKEGQNVTLSCEQNLNHDAMYWYRQDPGQGLRLIYYSQIVNDFQKGDIAEGYSVSREKKESFPLTVTSAQKNPTAFYLCASSIDRGTRRKLFFGSGTQLSVL.

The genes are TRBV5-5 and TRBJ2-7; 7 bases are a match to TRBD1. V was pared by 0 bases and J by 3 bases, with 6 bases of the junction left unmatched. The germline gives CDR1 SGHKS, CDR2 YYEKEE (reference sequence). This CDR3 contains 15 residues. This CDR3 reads CASSLGQGPYYEQYF. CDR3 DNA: TGTGCCAGCAGCTTGGGACAGGGCCCTTACTACGAGCAGTACTTC.

CDR3 in DNA: TGCGCCAGCAGCTTGGCGGCGGGGCCGGGGTACGAGCAGTACTTC. Its translation is CASSLAAGPGYEQYF. This chain links TRBV5-1 with TRBJ2-7, with D perhaps matching TRBD2 (6 bases). CDR1 SGHRS and CDR2 YFSETQ come from the germline V gene. V was clipped by 0 bases and J by 4 bases, with 14 bases between them. This CDR3 region has 15 residues.

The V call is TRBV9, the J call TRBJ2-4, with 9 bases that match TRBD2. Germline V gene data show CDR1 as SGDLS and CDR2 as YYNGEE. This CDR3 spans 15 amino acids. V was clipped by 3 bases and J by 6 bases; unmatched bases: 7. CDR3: CASSAPAGGGNIQYF. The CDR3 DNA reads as TGTGCCAGCAGCGCCCCGGCGGGGGGGGGAAACATTCAGTACTTC.

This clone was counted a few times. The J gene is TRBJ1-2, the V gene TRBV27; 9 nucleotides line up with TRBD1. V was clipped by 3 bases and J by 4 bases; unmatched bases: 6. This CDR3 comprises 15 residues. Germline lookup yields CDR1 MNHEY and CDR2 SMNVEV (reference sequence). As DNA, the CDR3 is TGTGCCAGCAGTTTCGGGACAGGGTGGGCCTATGGCTACACCTTC. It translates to CASSFGTGWAYGYTF.

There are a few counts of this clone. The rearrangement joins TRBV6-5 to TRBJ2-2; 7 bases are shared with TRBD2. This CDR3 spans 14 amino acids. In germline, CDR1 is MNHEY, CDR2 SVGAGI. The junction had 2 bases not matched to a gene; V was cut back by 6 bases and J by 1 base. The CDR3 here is CASRTGGNTGELFF. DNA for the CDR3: TGTGCCAGCAGGACGGGAGGGAACACCGGGGAGCTGTTTTTT.

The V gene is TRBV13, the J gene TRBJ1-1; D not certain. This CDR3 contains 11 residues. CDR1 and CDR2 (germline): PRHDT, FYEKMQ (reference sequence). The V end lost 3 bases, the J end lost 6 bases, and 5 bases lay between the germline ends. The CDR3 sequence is CASSLRAEAFF. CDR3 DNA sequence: TGTGCCAGCAGCTTGAGGGCTGAAGCTTTCTTT.

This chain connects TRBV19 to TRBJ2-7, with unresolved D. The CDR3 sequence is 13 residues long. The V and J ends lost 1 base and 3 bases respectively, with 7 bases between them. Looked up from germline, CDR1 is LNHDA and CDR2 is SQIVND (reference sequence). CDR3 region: CASSIAPGYEQYF. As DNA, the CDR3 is TGTGCCAGTAGTATAGCCCCGGGCTACGAGCAGTACTTC.

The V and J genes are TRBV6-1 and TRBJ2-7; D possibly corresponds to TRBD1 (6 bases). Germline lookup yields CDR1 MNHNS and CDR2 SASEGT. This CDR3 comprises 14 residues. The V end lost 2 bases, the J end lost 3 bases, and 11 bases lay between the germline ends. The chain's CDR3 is CASSERAGDYEQYF. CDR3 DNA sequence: TGTGCCAGCAGTGAACGGGCAGGGGACTACGAGCAGTACTTC.